These 31 T cell receptor beta chains originate from one sample sequenced in a study of identical twins. Each CDR3 protein gets one entry after TCRdb re-called the 5' RACE reads with MiXCR. The sample has 500,000 or so distinct CDR3 sequences; around 15% are singletons. The sample was also reused in another study, on yellow fever vaccine responses in identical twins.

The sequenced material came from CD4+ T cells sorted from blood. The receptors originated from a woman between 18 and 29 years old in good health.

This clonotype appeared a few times. The V and J genes are TRBV10-3 and TRBJ2-7, with TRBD1 matching 7 bases. This CDR3 comprises 15 residues. From germline, CDR1 is ENHRY and CDR2 SYGVKD. V trimming: 6 bases; J trimming: 2 bases; junction bases outside the gene matches: 10. The CDR3: CAIRGSGQETYEQYF. The DNA for the CDR3 is TGTGCCATCAGAGGGTCCGGACAGGAAACCTACGAGCAGTACTTC.

The CDR3 spells CASSLNSRLFNQPQHF. The CDR3 DNA reads TGTGCCAGCAGCTTGAACAGCCGTTTGTTCAATCAGCCCCAGCATTTT. The gene calls are TRBV5-6 and TRBJ1-5; D uncertain. The CDR3 is 16 residues long. Germline-derived CDR1 and CDR2 are SGHDT and YYEEEE. V was trimmed by 1 base and J by 3 bases, leaving 14 bases between them. Combining the CDR3 with reference TRBV5-6 and TRBJ1-5 gives the whole variable domain DAGVTQSPTHLIKTRGQQVTLRCSPKSGHDTVSWYQQALGQGPQFIFQYYEEEERQRGNFPDRFSGHQFPNYSSELNVNALLLGDSALYLCASSLNSRLFNQPQHFGDGTRLSIL.

This clonotype came up a few times. The chain recombines TRBV27 with TRBJ2-5, with TRBD1 matching over 10 bases. This CDR3 contains 14 residues. Germline CDR1 is MNHEY and CDR2 is SMNVEV (reference sequence). V lost 5 bases and J lost 5; bases outside the gene matches: 5. As DNA, the CDR3 is TGTGCCAGCAGTGCGACAGGGGGCGATGAGACCCAGTACTTC. Its protein product is CASSATGGDETQYF.

This clonotype has more than one count but fewer than ten. This chain joins TRBV6-1 and TRBJ2-7, with D possibly being TRBD2 (6 bases). The CDR3 consists of 13 residues. The germline CDR1 and CDR2 sequences are MNHNS and SASEGT. Trimming stripped 6 bases from V and 4 bases from J, with 13 bases between. The CDR3 is CASSPGSRYEQYF. As DNA, the CDR3 is TGTGCCAGCAGCCCCGGGAGCAGGTACGAGCAGTACTTC.

The V call is TRBV28, the J call TRBJ2-7; TRBD2 matches 10 bases. Germline CDR1 reads MDHEN; CDR2 reads SYDVKM. V lost 2 bases and J lost 12; bases outside the gene matches: 13. The CDR3 runs 15 residues. The chain's CDR3 is CASSLNGAGGPKLYF. DNA for the CDR3: TGTGCCAGCAGTTTAAATGGAGCGGGAGGGCCGAAATTGTACTTC. Using reference TRBV28 and TRBJ2-7 for the parts outside the CDR3, the full variable domain is DVKVTQSSRYLVKRTGEKVFLECVQDMDHENMFWYRQDPGLGLRLIYFSYDVKMKEKGDIPEGYSVSREKKERFSLILESASTNQTSMYLCASSLNGAGGPKLYFGPGTRLTVT.

This clonotype was recorded many times. This chain uses TRBV7-2 with TRBJ2-1; TRBD2 agrees at 11 bases. The CDR3 sequence is 15 residues long. Trimming cost V 6 bases and J 2 bases; bases outside gene matches: 3. Per the germline V gene, CDR1 is SGHTA and CDR2 is FQGNSA. This CDR3 reads CASSLAGGTYNEQFF. For the CDR3, the DNA is TGTGCCAGCAGTCTAGCGGGGGGCACCTACAATGAGCAGTTCTTC.

CDR3 region: CASTPRAGGLGLETQYF. The CDR3 DNA reads as TGCGCCAGCACCCCAAGAGCGGGGGGTCTTGGGCTGGAGACCCAGTACTTC. V and J are TRBV5-1 and TRBJ2-5; 9 bases are a match to TRBD2. Germline V CDR1 and CDR2: SGHRS, YFSETQ. Trimming removed 6 bases from V and 5 bases from J; junction bases left unmatched: 17. The CDR3 has 17 amino acids.

In this sample, this clonotype turned up a few times. The rearrangement joins TRBV11-2 to TRBJ2-7; tentative D call: TRBD2 (6 bases). In germline, CDR1 is SGHAT, CDR2 FQNNGV. This CDR3 spans 14 amino acids. Trimming shortened V by 1 base and J by 2 bases, and 9 bases separated the two germline ends. CDR3 residues: CASSLAGETYEQYF. The CDR3 coding sequence is TGTGCCAGCAGCTTAGCGGGAGAGACCTACGAGCAGTACTTC.

At least ten counts were recorded for this clonotype. V gene TRBV2 combines with J gene TRBJ2-3; D gene ambiguous. Trimming pared 3 bases from V and 5 bases from J, leaving 6 bases between. This CDR3 is 12 amino acids long. Germline lookup yields CDR1 SNHLY and CDR2 FYNNEI. The DNA for the CDR3 is TGTGCCAGCAGTGAGGGAAGAGATACGCAGTATTTT. The encoded protein is CASSEGRDTQYF.

The chain employs TRBV12-3 or TRBV12-4 and TRBJ2-1; D may be TRBD1 or TRBD2 (5 bases each). CDR3 length equals 13 residues. Trimming cost V 2 bases and J 9 bases, with 11 bases left between them. As DNA, the CDR3 is TGTGCCAGCAGTTTAAGAGGGGTCGGTGAGCAGTTCTTC. It yields the protein CASSLRGVGEQFF.

The chain carries TRBV5-6 and TRBJ2-3; 7 bases map to TRBD1. The CDR3 is made up of 17 amino acids. The ends lost 4 bases at V and 0 bases at J; junction bases unmatched: 11. CDR1 is SGHDT, CDR2 YYEEEE, per germline. The CDR3 sequence: CASSRRQGAVSTDTQYF. The CDR3 DNA follows: TGTGCCAGCAGCCGGAGACAGGGAGCGGTTAGCACAGATACGCAGTATTTT.

Only a few counts were recorded for this clonotype. V is TRBV5-1 and J is TRBJ2-7; weak D call: TRBD2 (6 bases). V was shortened by 3 bases and J by 5 bases, with 18 bases between the two germline ends. The CDR3 has 15 residues. Germline CDR1 is SGHRS and CDR2 is YFSETQ. The CDR3 loop is CASSSRGSFGDEQYF. For the CDR3, the DNA is TGCGCCAGCAGCTCCCGGGGGTCCTTCGGGGACGAGCAGTACTTC. Filled out from reference TRBV5-1 and TRBJ2-7, the complete variable domain reads KAGVTQTPRYLIKTRGQQVTLSCSPISGHRSVSWYQQTPGQGLQFLFEYFSETQRNKGNFPGRFSGRQFSNSRSEMNVSTLELGDSALYLCASSSRGSFGDEQYFGPGTRLTVT.

This clonotype was observed many times. The chain carries TRBV12-3 or TRBV12-4 and TRBJ2-7; TRBD2 aligns across 11 bases. The CDR3 length is 14 residues. Trimming removed 5 bases from V and 6 bases from J; junction bases left unmatched: 6. The CDR3 bases are TGTGCCAGCAGTCCCAGACTAGCGGGATTCGAGCAGTACTTC. This translates into CASSPRLAGFEQYF.

This clonotype was counted between two and nine times. J is TRBJ2-7 and V is TRBV11-2; 8 bases agree with TRBD1. CDR1 is SGHAT and CDR2 is FQNNGV in the germline V gene. This CDR3 has 15 residues. With V trimmed by 7 bases and J by 3 bases, 11 bases remained unmatched. CDR3 coding DNA: TGTGCCAGCACACTCTCCGGGACAGGTCTCTACGAGCAGTACTTC. Encoded protein: CASTLSGTGLYEQYF.

The chain carries TRBV29-1 and TRBJ2-7; D is possibly TRBD2 (5 bases). V was clipped by 3 bases and J by 0 bases, with 12 bases between them. This CDR3 is built from 14 residues. Germline V gives CDR1 SQVTM, CDR2 ANQGSEA. CDR3 sequence reads: CSVDFPGSSYEQYF. In nucleotides, the CDR3 is TGCAGCGTTGATTTCCCGGGGAGCTCCTACGAGCAGTACTTC.

In its sample, this clonotype was seen once. The chain couples TRBV24-1 to TRBJ2-1; 8 bases are shared with TRBD1. Losses at the gene ends were 0 bases for V and 8 bases for J; bases not matched to a gene: 8. The CDR3 totals 16 residues. Germline CDR1 KGHDR, CDR2 SFDVKD. The CDR3 sequence is CATSDLFGQGADEQFF. The CDR3 nucleotides read TGTGCCACCAGTGATTTGTTTGGGCAGGGGGCGGATGAGCAGTTCTTC.

V gene TRBV7-2 combines with J gene TRBJ1-2, with TRBD1 as a possible D gene (5 bases). Trimming stripped 1 base from V and 5 bases from J, with 17 bases between. CDR3 size: 16 residues. CDR1 is SGHTA, CDR2 FQGNSA, per germline. CDR3: CASSLDSGRNKYGYTF. The CDR3 region has the DNA TGTGCCAGCAGCTTAGACTCGGGACGGAATAAATATGGCTACACCTTC.

In its sample, this clonotype was seen many times. The gene calls are TRBV20-1 and TRBJ1-1; no definite D call. This CDR3 contains 11 residues. V was trimmed by 6 bases and J by 2 bases, leaving 7 bases between them. Germline assignment: CDR1 DFQATT and CDR2 SNEGSKA (reference sequence). The chain's CDR3 is CSAVRNTEAFF. For the CDR3, the DNA is TGCAGTGCAGTCAGAAACACTGAAGCTTTCTTT.

This clonotype was counted only a few times. The chain carries TRBV7-9 and TRBJ2-1; 9 bases are a match to TRBD2. The J segment lost 5 bases and the V segment lost 1 base, leaving 3 bases of the junction unmatched. Looked up from germline, CDR1 is SEHNR and CDR2 is FQNEAQ (reference sequence). The CDR3 contains 15 residues. As DNA, the CDR3 is TGTGCCAGCAGCTTAGTTAGCGGGAGTCACAATGAGCAGTTCTTC. Amino acids: CASSLVSGSHNEQFF.

This chain links TRBV4-1 with TRBJ2-7; a possible D gene is TRBD2 (6 bases). Germline V CDR1 and CDR2: MGHRA, YSYEKL. V was clipped by 1 base and J by 3 bases, with 13 bases between them. The CDR3 has 15 residues. DNA of the CDR3: TGCGCCAGCAGCCAAGTGGGGGGTTACAGCTACGAGCAGTACTTC. Its protein product is CASSQVGGYSYEQYF.

This clonotype was detected only a few times. The CDR3 loop is CASSGPSGGFSNQPQHF. DNA of the CDR3: TGTGCCAGCAGTGGCCCCTCCGGGGGCTTTAGCAATCAGCCCCAGCATTTT. The rearrangement links TRBV2 to TRBJ1-5, with D perhaps matching TRBD1 (6 bases). CDR1 is SNHLY, CDR2 FYNNEI, per germline. The CDR3 runs 17 residues. V lost 4 bases and J 0 bases, leaving 16 bases between the germline ends.

Turning to this clonotype: This clone may be a read error of a much larger clone one base away. The V call is TRBV3-1, the J call TRBJ2-1; 9 nucleotides agree with TRBD1. This CDR3 is built from 15 residues. Germline V gene data show CDR1 as LGHDT and CDR2 as YNNKEL (reference sequence). With V trimmed by 5 bases and J by 4 bases, 6 bases remained unmatched. CDR3 in amino acids: CASSMPGQGYNEQFF. CDR3 nucleotide sequence: TGTGCCAGCAGCATGCCGGGACAGGGATACAATGAGCAGTTCTTC.

CDR3 sequence reads: CASSYKQRQADTQYF. The CDR3 region has the DNA TGTGCCAGCAGTTACAAACAGCGGCAAGCAGATACGCAGTATTTT. The chain joins TRBV6-2 or TRBV6-3 to TRBJ2-3; a possible D gene is TRBD2 (5 bases). The V end lost 2 bases, the J end lost 4 bases, and 13 bases lay between the germline ends. The CDR3 runs to 15 residues. Germline CDR1 and CDR2: MNHEY and SVGEGT.

There are a few counts of this clonotype. The V gene is TRBV7-2, the J gene TRBJ2-3; D uncertain. The CDR3 runs 15 residues. CDR1 is SGHTA and CDR2 is FQGNSA in the germline V gene. Trimming removed 6 bases from V and 0 bases from J, with 13 bases in between. The CDR3 here is CASRPPAKSTDTQYF. CDR3 DNA sequence: TGTGCCAGCAGACCGCCAGCCAAAAGCACAGATACGCAGTATTTT. Full variable domain (outside the CDR3, taken from reference TRBV7-2 and TRBJ2-3): GAGVSQSPSNKVTEKGKDVELRCDPISGHTALYWYRQSLGQGLEFLIYFQGNSAPDKSGLPSDRFSAERTGGSVSTLTIQRTQQEDSAVYLCASRPPAKSTDTQYFGPGTRLTVL.

The genes are TRBV3-1 and TRBJ2-7; 12 bases are a match to TRBD2. This CDR3 spans 17 amino acids. After removal of 0 bases from V and 2 bases from J, the junction contained 5 bases not matched to a gene. CDR1 and CDR2 from the germline V gene are LGHDT and YNNKEL (reference sequence). The CDR3 bases are TGTGCCAGCAGCCAAGAGTCGCTAGCGGGAGGGCCCTACGAGCAGTACTTC. This translates into CASSQESLAGGPYEQYF.

This clonotype was counted a few times. The chain couples TRBV12-3 or TRBV12-4 to TRBJ2-1; the D call may be TRBD1 or TRBD2 (5 bases each). With 3 bases removed from V and 9 bases from J, the gap between germline ends came to 9 bases. The CDR3 spans 12 residues. The CDR3 DNA follows: TGTGCCAGCAGTTTTTCAGGGACTGAGCAGTTCTTC. It specifies CASSFSGTEQFF.

This clonotype was seen a few times. This rearrangement joins TRBV4-2 to TRBJ2-4, with a tentative D call TRBD1 (6 bases). CDR1 is LGHNA, CDR2 YNFKEQ, per germline. This CDR3 spans 16 amino acids. V lost 4 bases and J lost 4, with 17 bases in between. CDR3 nucleotides: TGTGCCAGCAGCCCCCCGACAGGAGACCTTAAAAACATTCAGTACTTC. This gives the protein CASSPPTGDLKNIQYF.

This clonotype was observed a handful of times. The rearrangement uses TRBV6-2 or TRBV6-3 and TRBJ1-5; TRBD1 aligns across 7 bases. With 4 bases clipped from V and 2 bases from J, the junction kept 5 bases outside the gene matches. The germline V gene encodes CDR1 MNHEY and CDR2 SVGEGT. The CDR3 totals 15 residues. In nucleotides, the CDR3 is TGTGCCAGCAGTTTCGACAGGGTTGGCAATCAGCCCCAGCATTTT. This encodes CASSFDRVGNQPQHF.

The table lists this clonotype with a few counts. The V and J genes are TRBV6-1 and TRBJ1-2; 7 nucleotides match TRBD1. This CDR3 comprises 14 residues. The junction had 9 bases not matched to a gene; V was cut back by 8 bases and J by 3 bases. The germline CDR1 and CDR2 sequences are MNHNS and SASEGT. CDR3 DNA sequence: TGTGCCAGCCACCAGACAGGGCGCGACTATGGCTACACCTTC. The encoded protein is CASHQTGRDYGYTF.

This clonotype was seen only a few times. The chain employs TRBV20-1 and TRBJ2-3; TRBD2 agrees at 11 bases. CDR3 length: 14 residues. Trimming removed 5 bases from V and 5 bases from J; junction bases left unmatched: 6. CDR1 and CDR2 from the germline V gene are DFQATT and SNEGSKA (reference sequence). As DNA, the CDR3 is TGCAGTGCTCCGACTAGCGGGGCGGGAGATACGCAGTATTTT. Its protein product is CSAPTSGAGDTQYF.

This clonotype came up many times. This CDR3 reads CATSRETGYRGGEQFF. The CDR3 DNA is TGTGCCACCAGCAGAGAGACAGGGTATAGGGGGGGCGAGCAGTTCTTC. The J gene is TRBJ2-1, the V gene TRBV15; D possibly uses TRBD1 or TRBD2 (7 bases each). The V gene's germline CDR1 is LNHNV and CDR2 YYDKDF (reference sequence). This CDR3 has 16 residues. Trimming took 0 bases from V and 10 from J, leaving 19 bases between them.